This T cell receptor beta chain was captured by sequencing in a study of cytomegalovirus exposure and HLA in healthy donors. On this clone itself: The antigen remains unidentified.

Researchers ran the PCR with 60 Vbeta and 13 Jbeta primers. Methods used by the authors: An analysis that came later counted some 81 million unique TCR beta chains, roughly 11 million shared. The repertoire was sequenced with immunoSEQ multiplex PCR; TCRdb's copy has only in-frame clones and lacks some. D and trimming come from the DNA, and the V and J calls and clone size come from that table. Of 200,000 to 250,000 clones detected, approximately 80% appear once; the ten largest clones hold roughly 0.7%. Study-wide results and caveats: Immune exposure data for these donors was limited to CMV serostatus. Per a prior analysis, the majority of TCR beta V segments were productive roughly 90% or roughly 30% of the time. In a later analysis, at a false discovery rate of 0.05, roughly 16,000 TCR beta sequences matched HLA alleles.

Germline V CDR1 and CDR2: MGHRA, YSYEKL. This CDR3 is 15 amino acids long. V dropped 0 bases and J dropped 5 bases, with 10 bases sitting between them. V and J are TRBV4-1 and TRBJ1-4; tentatively, D is TRBD1 (6 bases). This TCR was sampled from a boy aged 2 to 9 in good health and CMV-seronegative. The sample taken for sequencing was PBMCs. This CDR3 is CASSQDPGQNEKLFF. CDR3 DNA sequence: TGCGCCAGCAGCCAAGATCCTGGACAGAATGAAAAACTGTTTTTT.